Below are 13 T cell receptor beta chains sequenced from a single sample in a study of OX40 agonist ivuxolimab in advanced cancers. The repertoire was sequenced with immunoSEQ multiplex PCR; TCRdb's copy has only in-frame clones and lacks some. The data contain about 48,000 clones, 83% of them seen just once; the ten biggest clones take up roughly 1.2%. The sequencing used CD4+ or CD8+ T cells sorted from blood, collected in a trial of the OX40 agonist ivuxolimab. The receptor set was obtained from an adult with an advanced solid tumor such as melanoma, head and neck, liver or kidney cancer.

This chain links TRBV9 with TRBJ1-2; 9 nucleotides align to TRBD1. Germline V CDR1 and CDR2: SGDLS, YYNGEE. This CDR3 region has 14 residues. V dropped 6 bases and J dropped 5; count of bases not matched to a gene: 8. CDR3 in amino acids: CASTGTGNRYGYTF. CDR3 DNA: TGTGCCAGCACCGGGACAGGGAATCGTTATGGCTACACCTTC.

The rearrangement uses TRBV30 and TRBJ2-7; D remains ambiguous. The V end was cut by 1 base, the J end by 4 bases, with 8 bases between. The CDR3 consists of 12 residues. CDR1 and CDR2 (germline): GTSNPN, SVGIG (reference sequence). Here the CDR3 reads CAWSGGWYEQYF. The CDR3 DNA reads TGTGCCTGGAGTGGCGGTTGGTACGAGCAGTACTTC.

V is TRBV15 and J is TRBJ2-5, with D unclear. Germline CDR1 LNHNV, CDR2 YYDKDF (reference sequence). Trimming took off 1 base at V and 5 bases at J, with 8 bases between the two ends. The CDR3 is 13 residues long. This CDR3 is CATSRGHLETQYF. The CDR3 DNA is TGTGCCACCAGCAGAGGGCACCTCGAGACCCAGTACTTC.

This clone has more than one count but fewer than ten. The rearrangement uses TRBV11-2 and TRBJ1-2; TRBD1 matches at 7 bases. The V and J ends lost 3 bases and 5 bases, in that order; junction bases with no gene match: 9. The CDR3 is 15 residues long. Germline CDR1 SGHAT, CDR2 FQNNGV. As DNA, the CDR3 is TGTGCCAGCAGCTTGAGACAGGGATGGCTGTATGGCTACACCTTC. Translating gives CASSLRQGWLYGYTF.

This chain links TRBV6-4 with TRBJ1-5; D possibly corresponds to TRBD1 (5 bases). V was pared by 1 base and J by 2 bases, with 12 bases between. Germline V gene data show CDR1 as MRHNA and CDR2 as SNTAGT. The CDR3 spans 16 residues. CDR3 sequence (DNA): TGTGCCAGCAGTGACTATCGGGACGATCGCAATCAGCCCCAGCATTTT. Its protein product is CASSDYRDDRNQPQHF.

CDR3 DNA sequence: TGTGCCAGCATCCCGTCAGGGGGTGGAAATGAAAAACTGTTTTTT. Its translation: CASIPSGGGNEKLFF. V is TRBV11-2 and J is TRBJ1-4, with 7 bases that match TRBD1. This CDR3 has 15 residues. With V trimmed by 7 bases and J by 5 bases, 10 bases remained unmatched. Germline V gene lookup returns CDR1 SGHAT and CDR2 FQNNGV.

This clone has only one observation. The rearrangement joins TRBV7-9 to TRBJ1-2, with 10 bases matching TRBD1. Per germline, CDR1 SEHNR and CDR2 FQNEAQ (reference sequence). The CDR3 has 16 residues. V shed 5 bases, J shed 4 bases, and the junction held 10 bases outside the gene matches. In nucleotides, the CDR3 is TGTGCCAGCAGCATAGACAGGACAGGGGGAACCTATGGCTACACCTTC. Protein: CASSIDRTGGTYGYTF.

The chain uses TRBV28 and TRBJ2-5, with D unclear. V was cut by 6 bases and J by 4 bases, with 15 bases left in between. The CDR3 is 14 residues long. Germline CDR1 MDHEN, CDR2 SYDVKM. This CDR3 reads CASRSGSWGETQYF. The CDR3 DNA is TGTGCCAGCAGGTCCGGGTCTTGGGGAGAGACCCAGTACTTC.

This chain links TRBV4-1 with TRBJ1-1; 7 positions agree with TRBD1. The CDR3 length is 18 residues. V lost 4 bases and J lost 0; bases outside the gene matches: 14. Germline CDR1 reads MGHRA; CDR2 reads YSYEKL. The CDR3 is CASSRNTGALSLNTEAFF. CDR3 sequence (DNA): TGCGCCAGCAGCCGAAATACAGGGGCCCTTTCGCTGAACACTGAAGCTTTCTTT.

V is TRBV5-1 and J is TRBJ1-1; D call uncertain. There are 12 residues in the CDR3. Germline CDR1 reads SGHRS; CDR2 reads YFSETQ. Trimming cost V 2 bases and J 4 bases, with 6 bases left between them. CDR3 nucleotide sequence: TGCGCCAGCAGCTTCACGGGCACTGAAGCTTTCTTT. It encodes CASSFTGTEAFF.

This chain joins TRBV6-1 and TRBJ1-2; 7 nucleotides match TRBD1. Germline lookup yields CDR1 MNHNS and CDR2 SASEGT. V lost 7 bases and J lost 8; bases outside the gene matches: 10. CDR3 length: 13 amino acids. DNA for the CDR3: TGTGCCAGCACTTTAGACAGGGCTACCGGCTACACCTTC. It encodes CASTLDRATGYTF.

The rearrangement uses TRBV4-2 and TRBJ1-2, with D hard to call. This CDR3 spans 15 amino acids. Germline CDR1 is LGHNA and CDR2 is YNFKEQ. V gave up 1 base and J gave up 2 bases, with 11 bases separating them. The CDR3 nucleotides are TGTGCCAGCAGCCAAGGTTTGGTCCAGAACTATGGCTACACCTTC. Its protein product is CASSQGLVQNYGYTF.

A single count supports this clone. The rearrangement joins TRBV9 to TRBJ2-5; weak D call: TRBD2 (6 bases). Trimming stripped 0 bases from V and 7 bases from J, with 13 bases between. Germline V gene data show CDR1 as SGDLS and CDR2 as YYNGEE. This CDR3 is built from 14 residues. CDR3 nucleotide sequence: TGTGCCAGCAGCGTAGGAAGCGGGCGGGGGACCCAGTACTTC. It translates to CASSVGSGRGTQYF.